This TCR beta chain was retrieved from a study of monozygotic twins with inflammatory bowel disease. Germline V CDR1 and CDR2: LGHDT, YNNKEL (reference sequence). There are 16 residues in the CDR3. The total RNA came straight from whole blood, and T cells were not sorted beforehand. Whole-study results and caveats: Researchers report that IBD patients shared fewer clonotypes with others than healthy twins, especially amid disease activity.

The authors used approximately 3.5 ug of total RNA per TCR library. Nested PCRs of around 16 and 10 cycles, two in total, were run on TCRalpha and TCRbeta cDNA. TCRdb reanalyzed the 5' RACE reads, giving one entry per CDR3 protein sequence and no DNA. This repertoire comprises roughly 330,000 distinct CDR3 sequences; its ten largest clones make up approximately 2%. Comments on this clonotype: Its antigen is as yet unknown.

This sequence joins TRBV3-1 and TRBJ2-3; TCRdb selects TRBD1, and the lack of DNA leaves this call unchecked. This sequence was found in a human donor with ulcerative colitis or Crohn's disease, or a healthy co-twin of an affected twin (not recorded which). The material sequenced was blood. This chain's CDR3 is CASSQEGGTSTDTQYF.